In its sample, the clone carrying this T cell receptor beta chain was seen many times. The antigen remains unidentified. This sample stems from a study of T cells after posttransplantation cyclophosphamide. Overall study findings and caveats: Donor-recipient repertoire similarity was low at 1-2 months, rising over year one. Blood and skin or GI T cell repertoires showed limited TRB overlap.

Clones were read by immunoSEQ multiplex PCR, and TCRdb kept only the in-frame ones, dropping some. Altogether around 34,000 clones were found in the sample, and no singletons occur. Germline CDR1 SGHNT, CDR2 YENEEA. The CDR3 length is 14 residues. V dropped 1 base and J dropped 4 bases, with 10 bases sitting between them. Sequenced input: PBMCs. The receptor was derived from a man aged 45-65 years in good health, CMV-negative, and a related stem cell transplant donor. The chain links TRBV11-3 to TRBJ1-1; D perhaps matches TRBD1 (6 bases). The CDR3 spells CASSLGQGFTEAFF. Here the CDR3 DNA reads TGTGCCAGCAGCTTAGGTCAGGGGTTCACTGAAGCTTTCTTT. Filled out from reference TRBV11-3 and TRBJ1-1, the complete variable domain reads EAGVVQSPRYKIIEKKQPVAFWCNPISGHNTLYWYLQNLGQGPELLIRYENEEAVDDSQLPKDRFSAERLKGVDSTLKIQPAELGDSAVYLCASSLGQGFTEAFFGQGTRLTVV.